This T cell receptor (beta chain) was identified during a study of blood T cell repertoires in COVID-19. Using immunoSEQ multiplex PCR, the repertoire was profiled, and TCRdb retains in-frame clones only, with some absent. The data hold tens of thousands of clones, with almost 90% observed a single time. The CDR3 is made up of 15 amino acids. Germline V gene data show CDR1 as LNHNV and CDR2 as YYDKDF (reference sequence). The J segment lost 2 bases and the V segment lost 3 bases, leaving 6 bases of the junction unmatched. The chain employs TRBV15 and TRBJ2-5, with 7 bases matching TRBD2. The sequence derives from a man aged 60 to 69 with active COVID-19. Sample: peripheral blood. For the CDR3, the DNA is TGTGCCACCAGCAGCAGCGGGACCTCTCAAGAGACCCAGTACTTC. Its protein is CATSSSGTSQETQYF.